This T cell receptor (beta chain) comes out of a study of T cells in Graves' hyperthyroidism and ophthalmopathy. Researchers amplified the TCR beta CDR3 regions from RNA transcripts. Carried out on the TCR CDR3, a first-round RT-PCR used the HTBI primer set. MiXCR, run by TCRdb on the multiplex PCR reads, gives a single entry per CDR3 protein. This sample yields roughly 170,000 distinct CDR3 sequences, of which about 15% are seen a single time; 25% to 35% belongs to the top ten. V was pared by 8 bases and J by 4 bases, with 13 bases of the junction left unmatched. Per the germline V gene, CDR1 is LNHDA and CDR2 is SQIVND (reference sequence). The CDR3 has 15 amino acids.

Sequenced: blood. This sequence joins TRBV19 and TRBJ1-2, with TRBD1 identical over 7 bases. This receptor was identified in a woman between 50 and 59 years old with Graves' hyperthyroidism. The CDR3: CASSSTGTASYGYTF. CDR3 nucleotides: TGTGCCAGTTCAAGTACCGGGACAGCCTCCTATGGCTACACCTTC.